This T cell receptor beta chain was identified in a study of cytomegalovirus exposure and HLA in healthy donors. CDR1 and CDR2 from the germline V gene are SGHRS and YFSETQ. Trimming removed 6 bases from V and 9 bases from J, with 10 bases in between. This CDR3 has 11 amino acids. General study points: The analysis excluded some indistinguishable V segments, including TRBV6-2 and TRBV6-3. In a later analysis, several top co-occurrence clusters appeared linked to parvovirus B19, influenza, CMV and Epstein-Barr virus.

The PCR was carried out with 60 Vbeta primers and 13 Jbeta primers. Data came from immunoSEQ multiplex PCR; TCRdb stores just in-frame clones and leaves some out. The data hold 200,000 or so clones, with 80% to 85% observed a single time. Comments on this clone: Its antigen is not identified.

Material: PBMCs. This receptor was obtained from a boy younger than 18 in good health and CMV-seronegative. The V and J genes are TRBV5-1 and TRBJ2-1; TRBD2 is a possible D gene (5 bases). The CDR3 DNA sequence: TGCGCCAGCACCCGTGGGAGTGAGCAGTTCTTC. Protein sequence: CASTRGSEQFF.